The 20 T cell receptor beta chains given below trace back to one sample, sequenced in a study of identical twins. TCRdb ran MiXCR on the 5' RACE reads and lists one entry per CDR3 protein. The sample carries some 730,000 distinct CDR3 sequences, about 18% recorded once. These same records also appear under a second study, on T cells expressing NK-cell markers.

The sample consisted of PBMCs. These receptors were collected from a woman under 30 in good health.

The chain links TRBV6-1 to TRBJ2-3, with 7 bases that match TRBD2. In germline, CDR1 is MNHNS, CDR2 SASEGT. There are 16 residues in the CDR3. The trim removed 5 bases at V and 2 bases at J, leaving 10 bases unmatched. CDR3 protein: CASSPPVGGTTDTQYF. Here the CDR3 DNA reads TGTGCCAGCAGTCCGCCCGTGGGGGGGACCACAGATACGCAGTATTTT.

The table lists this clonotype with many counts. An end of the junction differs from the germline gene, which may be a read error. The chain's CDR3 is CSARLAGGTDTQYF. CDR3 DNA: TGTAGTGCTAGACTAGCGGGGGGCACAGATACGCAGTATTTT. This chain uses TRBV20-1 with TRBJ2-3; 12 bases are a match to TRBD2. From germline, CDR1 is DFQATT and CDR2 SNEGSKA (reference sequence). The CDR3 contains 14 residues.

The V and J genes are TRBV6-6 and TRBJ1-1; TRBD1 agrees at 9 bases. CDR3 length: 13 residues. Trimming took 5 bases from V and 7 from J; bases not matched to a gene: 5. CDR1 and CDR2 (germline): MNHNY, SVGAGI (reference sequence). CDR3 sequence reads: CASSPRTGDEAFF. In DNA, the CDR3 is TGTGCCAGCAGTCCCCGGACAGGGGATGAAGCTTTCTTT.

The chain joins TRBV10-2 to TRBJ2-3; 7 nucleotides agree with TRBD2. Germline lookup yields CDR1 WSHSY and CDR2 SAAADI. The CDR3 is 16 amino acids. The V and J ends lost 7 bases and 1 base, in that order; junction bases with no gene match: 11. CDR3 sequence: CASKGGIRTGTDTQYF. In DNA, the CDR3 is TGCGCCAGCAAGGGAGGGATTAGAACTGGCACAGATACGCAGTATTTT.

The genes are TRBV20-1 and TRBJ2-7; 13 nucleotides agree with TRBD2. The V gene's germline CDR1 is DFQATT and CDR2 SNEGSKA (reference sequence). Germline trimming cut 4 bases from V and 1 base from J; bases unmatched to any gene: 4. This CDR3 has 15 residues. The CDR3 nucleotides are TGCAGTGCTACGGGACTAGCGGGATCTTCCTACGAGCAGTACTTC. As protein: CSATGLAGSSYEQYF.

This sequence joins TRBV7-9 and TRBJ2-7; D is perhaps TRBD2 (5 bases). Trimming took off 9 bases at V and 2 bases at J, with 14 bases between the two ends. The CDR3 runs to 13 residues. In germline, CDR1 is SEHNR, CDR2 FQNEAQ (reference sequence). The CDR3 loop is CARFGECTYEQYF. CDR3 bases: TGTGCCAGATTTGGGGAGTGTACCTACGAGCAGTACTTC.

This clonotype was found many times. The V gene is TRBV12-3 or TRBV12-4, the J gene TRBJ1-5, with D perhaps TRBD1 (6 bases). The CDR3 sequence is 13 residues long. The V gene lost 2 bases and the J gene lost 5 bases, with 7 bases spanning the gap. The CDR3 DNA follows: TGTGCCAGCAGTTTACACAGGGATCAGCCCCAGCATTTT. It translates to CASSLHRDQPQHF.

This clonotype was detected only a few times. The V gene is TRBV11-1, the J gene TRBJ2-5; D may be TRBD2 (7 bases). CDR1 is SGHAT and CDR2 is FQDESV in the germline V gene (reference sequence). CDR3 size: 15 residues. Trimming removed 4 bases from V and 4 bases from J, with 16 bases in between. The CDR3 loop reads CASSSAPGGGETQYF. CDR3 in DNA: TGTGCCAGCAGCTCCGCACCGGGGGGCGGAGAGACCCAGTACTTC.

V gene TRBV20-1 combines with J gene TRBJ2-7, with D perhaps matching TRBD1 (5 bases). Trimming took 5 bases from V and 2 from J, leaving 10 bases between them. Germline CDR1 is DFQATT and CDR2 is SNEGSKA (reference sequence). The CDR3 loop spans 12 amino acids. DNA of the CDR3: TGCAGTGCTTCCAGGGTCACCTACGAGCAGTACTTC. Its translation: CSASRVTYEQYF.

This clonotype was seen more than once but under ten times. The chain employs TRBV7-9 and TRBJ1-2; no definite D call. CDR1 and CDR2 (germline): SEHNR, FQNEAQ (reference sequence). V was pared by 4 bases and J by 6 bases, with 12 bases between. The CDR3 runs 13 residues. The CDR3 loop reads CASSSGPWNGYTF. Here the CDR3 DNA reads TGTGCCAGCAGCTCCGGACCCTGGAATGGCTACACCTTC.

The chain employs TRBV19 and TRBJ2-7; 8 bases are a match to TRBD1. The CDR3 covers 13 residues. Germline assignment: CDR1 LNHDA and CDR2 SQIVND (reference sequence). V lost 5 bases and J lost 6; bases outside the gene matches: 6. The CDR3 nucleotides are TGTGCCAGTAGTCGGCAGGGGGCCGGCGAGCAGTACTTC. Protein: CASSRQGAGEQYF.

This clonotype occurred many times. The V and J genes are TRBV5-1 and TRBJ2-7; 10 bases fit TRBD2. Germline V gene sequence: CDR1 SGHRS, CDR2 YFSETQ. Losses at the gene ends were 4 bases for V and 1 base for J; bases not matched to a gene: 5. CDR3 length: 15 amino acids. CDR3 nucleotide sequence: TGCGCCAGCAGCGATGGACTAGCGGTTTCCTACGAGCAGTACTTC. This encodes CASSDGLAVSYEQYF.

This chain links TRBV7-2 with TRBJ2-7; D is unresolved. The germline V gene encodes CDR1 SGHTA and CDR2 FQGNSA. Trimming took off 1 base at V and 6 bases at J, with 13 bases between the two ends. The CDR3 consists of 14 residues. The CDR3 sequence is CASSLGWRMGEQYF. DNA for the CDR3: TGTGCCAGCAGCTTAGGGTGGCGTATGGGCGAGCAGTACTTC.

V usage is TRBV9 and J usage is TRBJ2-7, with 7 bases identical to TRBD2. Trimming at V came to 3 bases and at J to 3 bases, leaving 9 bases not matched to a gene. Germline lookup yields CDR1 SGDLS and CDR2 YYNGEE. This CDR3 has 15 residues. DNA for the CDR3: TGTGCCAGCAGCGCCGCTAGCGGAAGAGACTACGAGCAGTACTTC. Translated: CASSAASGRDYEQYF.

The J gene is TRBJ1-2, the V gene TRBV7-2, with 7 positions matching TRBD1. Looked up from germline, CDR1 is SGHTA and CDR2 is FQGNSA. The trim removed 5 bases at V and 8 bases at J, leaving 11 bases unmatched. This CDR3 has 14 amino acids. The CDR3 DNA follows: TGTGCCAGCAGCCTTCAATCGGACAGGCGCGGCTACACCTTC. Amino acids: CASSLQSDRRGYTF.

This clonotype was picked up a small number of times. The chain combines TRBV20-1 with TRBJ2-7; tentative D call: TRBD1 (6 bases). From germline, CDR1 is DFQATT and CDR2 SNEGSKA (reference sequence). CDR3 length: 13 amino acids. Trimming removed 5 bases from V and 3 bases from J, with 14 bases in between. The CDR3 DNA reads as TGCAGTGCTCCTGGGGGCAGCCACTACGAGCAGTACTTC. It translates to CSAPGGSHYEQYF.

In its sample, this clonotype was seen many times. The chain employs TRBV12-3 or TRBV12-4 and TRBJ2-1, with TRBD1 matching over 11 bases. Trimming took 3 bases from V and 9 from J; bases not matched to a gene: 4. The CDR3 extends over 14 amino acids. The CDR3 spells CASSFGTGGSEQFF. CDR3 DNA sequence: TGTGCCAGCAGTTTTGGGACAGGGGGAAGTGAGCAGTTCTTC.

A few counts support this clonotype. V and J are TRBV5-1 and TRBJ2-7; TRBD2 matches 9 bases. CDR1 and CDR2 (germline): SGHRS, YFSETQ. V gave up 3 bases and J gave up 3 bases; unmatched junction bases: 7. The CDR3 has 15 amino acids. This chain's CDR3 is CASSSLAGRVYEQYF. In DNA, the CDR3 is TGCGCCAGCAGCTCTCTAGCGGGGCGAGTCTACGAGCAGTACTTC. Variable domain in full (rest from reference TRBV5-1 and TRBJ2-7): KAGVTQTPRYLIKTRGQQVTLSCSPISGHRSVSWYQQTPGQGLQFLFEYFSETQRNKGNFPGRFSGRQFSNSRSEMNVSTLELGDSALYLCASSSLAGRVYEQYFGPGTRLTVT.

The J gene is TRBJ1-4, the V gene TRBV12-5; no reliable D call. The germline V gene has CDR1 LGHNT and CDR2 FRNRAP. The CDR3 is made up of 12 amino acids. V was pared by 0 bases and J by 8 bases, with 4 bases between. CDR3 DNA: TGTGCTAGTGGTTTGGTAAGGGAAAAACTGTTTTTT. It codes for CASGLVREKLFF.

The V call is TRBV5-1, the J call TRBJ2-7; 7 nucleotides agree with TRBD1. After removal of 3 bases from V and 2 bases from J, the junction contained 8 bases not matched to a gene. CDR1 SGHRS and CDR2 YFSETQ come from the germline V gene. This CDR3 is built from 15 residues. In DNA form, the CDR3 reads TGCGCCAGCAGCTCCTCGACAGGGCATGCCTACGAGCAGTACTTC. This sequence encodes CASSSSTGHAYEQYF.